One sample yielded the 29 T cell receptor beta chains listed below, sequenced in a study of CD8 T cells in ankylosing spondylitis (dated by TCRdb to 2017 to 2019). These receptors are not linked to any known antigen. The paper's findings and limits, for the study overall: Blood from ankylosing spondylitis patients appeared to be characterized by a TCR beta motif composed of several highly homologous amino acid variants.

Libraries were made using 5' RACE. The run used an Illumina HiSeq 2500. The raw public data were reprocessed by TCRdb itself: fastp quality trimming at Q25, MiXCR clonotype calling, in-frame beta chains only. Rows matching on CDR3 protein sequence are summarized as one entry with the most common DNA and genes. A total of 220,000 or so distinct CDR3 sequences appear in this sample, around 20% of them only once. The ten largest clonotypes hold about 42% of the sample. The sample consisted of blood, either unsorted or a sorted T cell fraction (not recorded which). These receptors were obtained from a male donor with ankylosing spondylitis.

This clonotype was seen repeatedly, ten times or more. V gene TRBV25-1 combines with J gene TRBJ2-1; D is undetermined. The CDR3 totals 11 residues. The germline V gene has CDR1 MGHDK and CDR2 SYGVNS. Deletions cut 5 bases from V and 8 bases from J, with 7 bases between. CDR3 loop: CASSRAHEQFF. As DNA, the CDR3 is TGTGCCAGCAGTCGGGCACATGAGCAGTTCTTC.

The chain combines TRBV7-7 with TRBJ2-1; TRBD2 agrees at 10 bases. CDR1 and CDR2 (germline): SSHAT, FNYEAQ (reference sequence). The length of the CDR3 is 17 residues. Losses at the gene ends were 5 bases for V and 9 bases for J; bases not matched to a gene: 16. This chain's CDR3 is CASSALLEREGVGEQFF. Here the CDR3 DNA reads TGTGCCAGCAGCGCCTTATTAGAGCGGGAGGGTGTCGGTGAGCAGTTCTTC.

This clonotype has a handful of counts. The chain has TRBV11-2 and TRBJ2-1, with D hard to call. Germline V gene sequence: CDR1 SGHAT, CDR2 FQNNGV. The germline V and J ends were trimmed by 1 base and 4 bases, with 8 bases remaining between them. CDR3 length equals 14 residues. This chain's CDR3 is CASSLVGVYNEQFF. CDR3 DNA sequence: TGTGCCAGCAGCTTAGTTGGGGTGTACAATGAGCAGTTCTTC.

This clonotype was detected ten times or more. J is TRBJ1-2 and V is TRBV4-1; D is perhaps TRBD1 (6 bases). Germline values: CDR1 MGHRA, CDR2 YSYEKL. Trimming left V 2 bases short and J 1 base short, with 14 bases between. This CDR3 contains 16 residues. Written as DNA, the CDR3 is TGCGCCAGCAGCCAACTAAAGGACAGCGATAACTATGGCTACACCTTC. Residues: CASSQLKDSDNYGYTF.

Only a few counts were recorded for this clonotype. The chain couples TRBV20-1 to TRBJ2-3; no clear D gene. The CDR3 totals 13 residues. Germline V gene sequence: CDR1 DFQATT, CDR2 SNEGSKA (reference sequence). With 6 bases removed from V and 10 bases from J, the gap between germline ends came to 20 bases. For the CDR3, the DNA is TGCAGTGCCCGACTCCGGACCAACCAGGCGCAGTATTTT. Protein sequence: CSARLRTNQAQYF.

This chain joins TRBV12-3 or TRBV12-4 and TRBJ1-5; a weak D match, TRBD1 (6 bases). CDR3 length: 17 amino acids. Trimming took 5 bases from V and 7 from J, leaving 24 bases between them. CDR3: CASSPDERTVEEQPQHF. CDR3 DNA sequence: TGTGCCAGCAGTCCAGACGAACGGACAGTAGAAGAACAGCCCCAGCATTTT.

The chain is built from TRBV15 and TRBJ2-1; TRBD2 matches 9 bases. This CDR3 is 15 amino acids long. Per germline, CDR1 LNHNV and CDR2 YYDKDF (reference sequence). Trimming cost V 5 bases and J 4 bases; bases outside gene matches: 6. The CDR3 nucleotides read TGTGCCACCAGCCCGACTAGCGGAGAATACAATGAGCAGTTCTTC. It encodes CATSPTSGEYNEQFF. Full variable domain (remainder filled in from reference TRBV15 and TRBJ2-1): DAMVIQNPRYQVTQFGKPVTLSCSQTLNHNVMYWYQQKSSQAPKLLFHYYDKDFNNEADTPDNFQSRRPNTSFCFLDIRSPGLGDTAMYLCATSPTSGEYNEQFFGPGTRLTVL.

The chain joins TRBV12-3 or TRBV12-4 to TRBJ2-7; 7 nucleotides agree with TRBD2. V lost 2 bases, J lost 3 bases, and 7 bases stayed unmatched. The CDR3 is made up of 15 amino acids. The CDR3: CASSLLGGLVYEQYF. The CDR3 bases are TGTGCCAGCAGTTTATTAGGAGGACTAGTCTACGAGCAGTACTTC.

The chain has TRBV10-2 and TRBJ2-2, with 12 bases aligning to TRBD2. Trimming at V came to 7 bases and at J to 4 bases, leaving 7 bases not matched to a gene. The CDR3 totals 16 residues. CDR1 and CDR2 from the germline V gene are WSHSY and SAAADI. CDR3 region: CASNPLAGGPTGELFF. CDR3 coding DNA: TGCGCCAGCAATCCCCTAGCGGGAGGGCCCACCGGGGAGCTGTTTTTT.

This clonotype was counted a few times. The chain links TRBV3-1 to TRBJ1-5, with 8 bases that match TRBD1. This CDR3 contains 14 residues. Germline loops: CDR1 LGHDT, CDR2 YNNKEL (reference sequence). The trim removed 8 bases at V and 4 bases at J, leaving 7 bases unmatched. The chain's CDR3 is CASVTGGGNQPQHF. The CDR3 DNA sequence: TGTGCCAGCGTCACAGGGGGTGGGAATCAGCCCCAGCATTTT. Variable domain in full (rest from reference TRBV3-1 and TRBJ1-5): DTAVSQTPKYLVTQMGNDKSIKCEQNLGHDTMYWYKQDSKKFLKIMFSYNNKELIINETVPNRFSPKSPDKAHLNLHINSLELGDSAVYFCASVTGGGNQPQHFGDGTRLSIL.

The table lists this clonotype with many counts. V gene TRBV4-2 combines with J gene TRBJ2-3; the D call may be TRBD1 or TRBD2 (5 bases each). There are 17 residues in the CDR3. Trimming cost V 0 bases and J 0 bases, with 13 bases left between them. Germline values: CDR1 LGHNA, CDR2 YNFKEQ. The DNA for the CDR3 is TGTGCCAGCAGCCAAGATGGGGGTTTGGCTAGCACAGATACGCAGTATTTT. Its translation: CASSQDGGLASTDTQYF.

CDR3 in amino acids: CASSAGQGRFASGELFF. In DNA form, the CDR3 reads TGTGCCAGCAGCGCCGGACAGGGGAGGTTTGCCTCCGGGGAGCTGTTTTTT. V is TRBV5-6 and J is TRBJ2-2, with TRBD1 matching over 9 bases. V dropped 4 bases and J dropped 6; count of bases not matched to a gene: 13. Germline CDR1 and CDR2: SGHDT and YYEEEE. This CDR3 is 17 amino acids long.

This clonotype has a handful of counts. The chain carries TRBV6-2 or TRBV6-3 and TRBJ2-2; D not resolved. CDR1 and CDR2 from the germline V gene are MNHEY and SVGEGT. Trimming removed 0 bases from V and 2 bases from J, with 4 bases in between. This CDR3 comprises 14 residues. The CDR3 nucleotides are TGTGCCAGCAGTTACTCGGACAACACCGGGGAGCTGTTTTTT. It encodes CASSYSDNTGELFF.

A few counts support this clonotype. The rearrangement joins TRBV27 to TRBJ1-1; D is uncertain. The CDR3 consists of 14 residues. Germline V lookup: CDR1 MNHEY, CDR2 SMNVEV (reference sequence). Trimming pared 0 bases from V and 1 base from J, leaving 6 bases between. In nucleotides, the CDR3 is TGTGCCAGCAGTTTATCGGGCAGGAACACTGAAGCTTTCTTT. Amino acid sequence: CASSLSGRNTEAFF.

This clonotype was seen at least ten times. This chain uses TRBV27 with TRBJ2-7; 11 nucleotides align to TRBD2. The V and J ends lost 6 bases and 4 bases, in that order; junction bases with no gene match: 5. The CDR3 is made up of 14 amino acids. Germline lookup yields CDR1 MNHEY and CDR2 SMNVEV (reference sequence). The CDR3 loop reads CASSLGTSGYEQYF. The CDR3 DNA reads TGTGCCAGCAGCCTCGGGACTAGCGGATACGAGCAGTACTTC.

The chain recombines TRBV5-1 with TRBJ2-1; 8 bases are shared with TRBD2. The V and J ends lost 0 bases and 8 bases, in that order; junction bases with no gene match: 7. The CDR3 totals 15 residues. Looked up from germline, CDR1 is SGHRS and CDR2 is YFSETQ. The CDR3 DNA reads TGCGCCAGCAGCTTGGCAGGACTAGCACTTGATGAGCAGTTCTTC. Translated, it gives CASSLAGLALDEQFF. Variable domain in full (rest from reference TRBV5-1 and TRBJ2-1): KAGVTQTPRYLIKTRGQQVTLSCSPISGHRSVSWYQQTPGQGLQFLFEYFSETQRNKGNFPGRFSGRQFSNSRSEMNVSTLELGDSALYLCASSLAGLALDEQFFGPGTRLTVL.

V gene TRBV7-9 combines with J gene TRBJ2-1; D remains ambiguous. Trimming shortened V by 2 bases and J by 7 bases, and 6 bases separated the two germline ends. CDR1 is SEHNR, CDR2 FQNEAQ, per germline (reference sequence). The CDR3 extends over 12 amino acids. The CDR3 coding sequence is TGTGCCAGCAGCTTATACGAGAATGAGCAGTTCTTC. Its translation: CASSLYENEQFF.

The table lists this clonotype with a few counts. The chain joins TRBV24-1 to TRBJ2-3; 8 bases align to TRBD2. The germline V gene has CDR1 KGHDR and CDR2 SFDVKD. The ends lost 2 bases at V and 1 base at J; junction bases unmatched: 7. This CDR3 has 17 amino acids. In DNA, the CDR3 is TGTGCCACCAGTGATTCCCGCACAGCGGGGGGCACAGATACGCAGTATTTT. It is translated as CATSDSRTAGGTDTQYF.

A few counts support this clonotype. The gene calls are TRBV29-1 and TRBJ2-1; 11 nucleotides agree with TRBD2. The CDR3 length is 17 residues. The V segment lost 3 bases and the J segment 0 bases; nucleotides outside the gene matches: 7. Germline V gene data show CDR1 as SQVTM and CDR2 as ANQGSEA. This chain's CDR3 is CSVDWLAGGGSYNEQFF. The CDR3 coding sequence is TGCAGCGTTGACTGGCTAGCGGGAGGAGGCTCCTACAATGAGCAGTTCTTC.

This clonotype was counted between two and nine times. The J gene is TRBJ2-1, the V gene TRBV7-9; 8 bases line up with TRBD1. CDR1 SEHNR and CDR2 FQNEAQ come from the germline V gene (reference sequence). CDR3 size: 17 residues. V lost 2 bases to trimming and J lost 2 bases; unmatched junction nucleotides: 8. CDR3 sequence reads: CASSLPRGREPYNEQFF. The CDR3 DNA reads as TGTGCCAGCAGCTTACCCAGGGGGCGGGAACCCTACAATGAGCAGTTCTTC. Variable domain in full (rest from reference TRBV7-9 and TRBJ2-1): DTGVSQNPRHKITKRGQNVTFRCDPISEHNRLYWYRQTLGQGPEFLTYFQNEAQLEKSRLLSDRFSAERPKGSFSTLEIQRTEQGDSAMYLCASSLPRGREPYNEQFFGPGTRLTVL.

There are a few counts of this clonotype. The V call is TRBV5-5, the J call TRBJ1-2; D is uncertain. The CDR3 runs 13 residues. CDR1 is SGHKS, CDR2 YYEKEE, per germline (reference sequence). V was trimmed by 3 bases and J by 3 bases, leaving 9 bases between them. The CDR3 nucleotides are TGTGCCAGCAGCTCGGAACTCTACTATGGCTACACCTTC. It translates to CASSSELYYGYTF.

The gene calls are TRBV9 and TRBJ2-7, with D perhaps matching TRBD1 or TRBD2 (5 bases each). Germline V lookup: CDR1 SGDLS, CDR2 YYNGEE. This CDR3 spans 16 amino acids. V was pared by 0 bases and J by 2 bases, with 15 bases between. The CDR3 DNA sequence: TGTGCCAGCAGCGTAGGGGGAGACAGCATAACCTACGAGCAGTACTTC. Amino acid sequence: CASSVGGDSITYEQYF.

CDR3 nucleotides: TGTGCCAGCAGCGGAGGAGACCGTCTCCCTTATGGCTACACCTTC. Protein product: CASSGGDRLPYGYTF. V is TRBV9 and J is TRBJ1-2, with D unclear. Looked up from germline, CDR1 is SGDLS and CDR2 is YYNGEE. This CDR3 has 15 amino acids. Trimming pared 3 bases from V and 5 bases from J, leaving 17 bases between. The whole variable domain, filled in from reference TRBV9 and TRBJ1-2, reads DSGVTQTPKHLITATGQRVTLRCSPRSGDLSVYWYQQSLDQGLQFLIQYYNGEERAKGNILERFSAQQFPDLHSELNLSSLELGDSALYFCASSGGDRLPYGYTFGSGTRLTVV.

Worth noting for this clonotype: A junction end diverges from the germline sequence, so it may reflect a read error. V gene TRBV29-1 combines with J gene TRBJ1-5; 7 bases agree with TRBD1. The CDR3 has 12 residues. Germline V CDR1 and CDR2: SQVTM, ANQGSEA. CDR3 DNA: TGCAGCGCCGGGACAGACAATAAGCCCCAGCATTTT. Protein product: CSAGTDNKPQHF. Full variable domain (remainder filled in from reference TRBV29-1 and TRBJ1-5): SAVISQKPSRDICQRGTSLTIQCQVDSQVTMMFWYRQQPGQSLTLIATANQGSEATYESGFVIDKFPISRPNLTFSTLTVSNMSPEDSSIYLCSAGTDNKPQHFGDGTRLSIL.

This clonotype turned up a few times. The V and J genes are TRBV7-3 and TRBJ2-2, with D hard to call. The V and J ends lost 5 bases and 1 base respectively, with 20 bases between them. CDR1 and CDR2 from the germline V gene are SGHTA and FQGTGA. This CDR3 is built from 18 residues. The CDR3: CASSPTLTSAVNTGELFF. In nucleotides, the CDR3 is TGTGCCAGCAGCCCCACCTTGACTTCCGCGGTGAACACCGGGGAGCTGTTTTTT.

This clonotype was counted many times. The rearrangement joins TRBV5-1 to TRBJ1-5, with TRBD1 as a possible D gene (6 bases). The CDR3 covers 13 residues. Deletions cut 0 bases from V and 6 bases from J, with 7 bases between. Germline V gene lookup returns CDR1 SGHRS and CDR2 YFSETQ. The CDR3 DNA is TGCGCCAGCAGCTTGGAAGGGGGTCAGCCCCAGCATTTT. Translation gives CASSLEGGQPQHF.

The chain is built from TRBV11-2 and TRBJ1-6, with 8 bases fitting TRBD1. V shed 5 bases and J 7 bases; nucleotides not matched to a gene: 7. The germline V gene has CDR1 SGHAT and CDR2 FQNNGV. This CDR3 has 15 amino acids. This CDR3 reads CASSTGQGGNSPLHF. DNA of the CDR3: TGTGCCAGCAGCACCGGACAGGGTGGAAATTCACCCCTCCACTTT.

In DNA form, the CDR3 reads TGTGCCAGCAGCTTTCCCCTCACAGATACGCAGTATTTT. Translating it yields CASSFPLTDTQYF. V is TRBV7-9 and J is TRBJ2-3, with D uncertain. Germline values: CDR1 SEHNR, CDR2 FQNEAQ (reference sequence). This CDR3 has 13 residues. Trimming removed 3 bases at V and 2 bases at J, with 6 bases between.

This clonotype was observed a single time. CDR3 sequence: CASSQDRSPVIAFF. The DNA for the CDR3 is TGTGCCAGCAGCCAAGATAGGAGCCCGGTGATAGCTTTCTTT. This chain joins TRBV3-1 and TRBJ1-1; D is undetermined. Germline values: CDR1 LGHDT, CDR2 YNNKEL (reference sequence). Trimming took off 0 bases at V and 10 bases at J, with 15 bases between the two ends. The CDR3 is 14 amino acids.